This T cell receptor (beta chain) was sequenced for a study of T cell changes during pregnancy in multiple sclerosis. Assay used: immunoSEQ multiplex PCR; TCRdb lists only in-frame clones, some missing. The sample has roughly 30,000 clones; about 85% are singletons. Looked up from germline, CDR1 is LGHNA and CDR2 is YSLEER. This CDR3 comprises 16 residues. V was clipped by 0 bases and J by 0 bases, with 9 bases between them. This chain connects TRBV4-3 to TRBJ2-1; D gene ambiguous. The sequencing used CD8+ T cells from peripheral blood mononuclear cells, collected after pregnancy. The TCR sequence derives from a female donor with multiple sclerosis, enrolled in a pregnancy study. In DNA form, the CDR3 reads TGCGCCAGCAGCCAAGAAACAGTTTACTCCTACAATGAGCAGTTCTTC. Amino acids: CASSQETVYSYNEQFF.